Listed below are T cell receptor beta chains from one sample, sequenced in a study of blood T cell repertoires in COVID-19. Libraries were prepared by immunoSEQ multiplex PCR; TCRdb keeps only in-frame clonotypes and omits some of them. The sample yields approximately 78,000 clones, 75% to 90% seen once. The sample taken for sequencing was peripheral blood. All receptors derive from a woman over 75 with acute or convalescent COVID-19. CDR3s include the opening cysteine and the closing phenylalanine or tryptophan. The D gene is left open where the match is weak. Not every row has a clone size; where given, it reads once, few, many or a size class.

D gene: NA; J gene: TRBJ2-7; clone size: few; V gene: TRBV11-3; CDR3 protein: CASSLVAAYEQYF; CDR3 DNA: TGTGCCAGCAGCTTAGTCGCAGCCTACGAGCAGTACTTC
D gene: TRBD1; J gene: TRBJ1-5; clone size: NA; V gene: TRBV30; CDR3 protein: CAYQRTGNNQPQHF; CDR3 DNA: TGTGCCTATCAAAGGACAGGGAACAATCAGCCCCAGCATTTT
D gene: TRBD2; J gene: TRBJ2-2; clone size: NA; V gene: TRBV24-1; CDR3 protein: CATSDTTSGVDGELFF; CDR3 DNA: TGTGCCACCAGTGATACAACTAGCGGGGTGGACGGGGAGCTGTTTTTT
D gene: NA; J gene: TRBJ1-4; clone size: NA; V gene: TRBV5-4; CDR3 protein: CASSLRGGVEKLFF; CDR3 DNA: TGTGCCAGCAGCTTGAGGGGGGGAGTCGAAAAACTGTTTTTT
D gene: TRBD1; J gene: TRBJ2-1; clone size: few; V gene: TRBV5-1; CDR3 protein: CASSRTGVRGEQFF; CDR3 DNA: TGCGCCAGCAGCCGGACAGGGGTGAGGGGTGAGCAGTTCTTC
D gene: NA; J gene: TRBJ1-2; clone size: NA; V gene: TRBV11-2; CDR3 protein: CASSPGLNYGYTF; CDR3 DNA: TGTGCCAGCAGCCCAGGGTTAAACTATGGCTACACCTTC
D gene: NA; J gene: TRBJ1-4; clone size: NA; V gene: TRBV19; CDR3 protein: CASTGFSEKLFF; CDR3 DNA: TGTGCCAGTACAGGATTCTCAGAAAAACTGTTTTTT
D gene: NA; J gene: TRBJ1-1; clone size: NA; V gene: TRBV6-5; CDR3 protein: CASSYHASGTEAFF; CDR3 DNA: TGTGCCAGCAGTTATCACGCCTCCGGGACTGAAGCTTTCTTT
D gene: TRBD1; J gene: TRBJ1-5; clone size: NA; V gene: TRBV6-5; CDR3 protein: CASSYGTGGHQPQHF; CDR3 DNA: TGTGCCAGCAGTTACGGGACAGGGGGCCATCAGCCCCAGCATTTT
D gene: NA; J gene: TRBJ1-2; clone size: NA; V gene: TRBV12-3/TRBV12-4; CDR3 protein: CASSKGEIYGYTF; CDR3 DNA: TGTGCCAGCAGTAAGGGGGAGATCTATGGCTACACCTTC
D gene: NA; J gene: TRBJ1-5; clone size: NA; V gene: TRBV12-5; CDR3 protein: CASATGSNQPQHF; CDR3 DNA: TGTGCTAGTGCCACGGGGAGCAATCAGCCCCAGCATTTT
D gene: NA; J gene: TRBJ1-3; clone size: NA; V gene: TRBV6-5; CDR3 protein: CASRRTLTGNTIYF; CDR3 DNA: TGTGCCAGCAGACGTACATTAACTGGAAACACCATATATTTT
D gene: TRBD1; J gene: TRBJ1-5; clone size: NA; V gene: TRBV19; CDR3 protein: CASRTGGGNQPQHF; CDR3 DNA: TGTGCCAGTAGGACAGGGGGCGGCAATCAGCCCCAGCATTTT
D gene: TRBD1; J gene: TRBJ1-1; clone size: once; V gene: TRBV10-3; CDR3 protein: CAITPDRGNTEAFF; CDR3 DNA: TGTGCCATCACCCCGGACAGGGGGAACACTGAAGCTTTCTTT
D gene: TRBD2; J gene: TRBJ2-1; clone size: NA; V gene: TRBV24-1; CDR3 protein: CATRGRGRDSYNEQFF; CDR3 DNA: TGTGCCACCAGGGGCCGAGGGAGGGATTCCTACAATGAGCAGTTCTTC
D gene: TRBD1; J gene: TRBJ1-2; clone size: once; V gene: TRBV12-3/TRBV12-4; CDR3 protein: CASRFNRQGSTF; CDR3 DNA: TGTGCCAGCAGATTTAATCGACAGGGCTCCACCTTC
D gene: NA; J gene: TRBJ2-3; clone size: once; V gene: TRBV5-5; CDR3 protein: CASNTRSITETSTDTQYF; CDR3 DNA: TGTGCCAGCAATACCCGTAGTATCACAGAAACCAGCACAGATACGCAGTATTTT
D gene: TRBD2; J gene: TRBJ2-5; clone size: NA; V gene: TRBV5-1; CDR3 protein: CASSLAQLAGGQETQYF; CDR3 DNA: TGCGCCAGCAGCTTGGCCCAGCTAGCGGGGGGTCAAGAGACCCAGTACTTC
D gene: TRBD2; J gene: TRBJ2-1; clone size: NA; V gene: TRBV9; CDR3 protein: CASSVEGGRFPNEQFF; CDR3 DNA: TGTGCCAGCAGCGTAGAGGGCGGGAGGTTCCCTAATGAGCAGTTCTTC
D gene: NA; J gene: TRBJ1-1; clone size: few; V gene: TRBV5-4; CDR3 protein: CASSPNQGIGTEAFF; CDR3 DNA: TGTGCCAGCAGCCCCAACCAGGGGATCGGCACTGAAGCTTTCTTT
D gene: TRBD2; J gene: TRBJ2-1; clone size: few; V gene: TRBV19; CDR3 protein: CASSQEVPLAGRQFF; CDR3 DNA: TGTGCCAGCTCACAAGAGGTTCCTTTAGCGGGAAGGCAGTTCTTC
D gene: TRBD1; J gene: TRBJ2-2; clone size: NA; V gene: TRBV30; CDR3 protein: CAWSGGQGSGTGELFF; CDR3 DNA: TGTGCCTGGAGTGGGGGACAGGGGAGTGGCACCGGGGAGCTGTTTTTT
D gene: TRBD1; J gene: TRBJ2-6; clone size: NA; V gene: TRBV27; CDR3 protein: CASSLGQGALSGANVLTF; CDR3 DNA: TGTGCCAGCAGTTTAGGACAGGGCGCGCTCTCTGGGGCCAACGTCCTGACTTTC
D gene: NA; J gene: TRBJ2-3; clone size: NA; V gene: TRBV30; CDR3 protein: CAWTGVDTDTQYF; CDR3 DNA: TGTGCCTGGACAGGGGTTGATACAGATACGCAGTATTTT
D gene: TRBD2; J gene: TRBJ2-7; clone size: NA; V gene: TRBV13; CDR3 protein: CASSLPPSGLNYEQYF; CDR3 DNA: TGTGCCAGCAGCTTACCGCCTAGCGGTTTAAACTACGAGCAGTACTTC
D gene: TRBD2; J gene: TRBJ2-7; clone size: once; V gene: TRBV5-1; CDR3 protein: CASRTSGGYEQYF; CDR3 DNA: TGCGCCAGCCGGACTAGCGGGGGGTACGAGCAGTACTTC
D gene: TRBD1; J gene: TRBJ2-7; clone size: once; V gene: TRBV9; CDR3 protein: CASSAGERGPYEQYF; CDR3 DNA: TGTGCCAGCAGCGCCGGGGAGAGGGGGCCCTACGAGCAGTACTTC
D gene: TRBD1; J gene: TRBJ1-5; clone size: NA; V gene: TRBV30; CDR3 protein: CAWSGTGDGQPQHF; CDR3 DNA: TGTGCCTGGAGCGGAACAGGGGACGGACAGCCCCAGCATTTT
D gene: NA; J gene: TRBJ1-2; clone size: NA; V gene: TRBV10-3; CDR3 protein: CAISEQGSGYGYTF; CDR3 DNA: TGTGCCATCAGCGAACAGGGCTCCGGCTATGGCTACACCTTC
D gene: TRBD2; J gene: TRBJ2-1; clone size: NA; V gene: TRBV27; CDR3 protein: CASSARTSGASYNEQFF; CDR3 DNA: TGTGCCAGCAGTGCCCGGACTAGCGGTGCCTCCTACAATGAGCAGTTCTTC
D gene: TRBD1; J gene: TRBJ2-7; clone size: NA; V gene: TRBV3-1/TRBV3-2; CDR3 protein: CASSQMTGTIYEQYF; CDR3 DNA: TGTGCCAGCAGCCAGATGACAGGGACAATCTACGAGCAGTACTTC
D gene: TRBD2; J gene: TRBJ2-3; clone size: NA; V gene: TRBV15; CDR3 protein: CAISGLAGDTQYF; CDR3 DNA: TGTGCCATTTCGGGACTAGCAGGGGATACGCAGTATTTT
D gene: NA; J gene: TRBJ1-6; clone size: NA; V gene: TRBV28; CDR3 protein: CASSFRVGFAPLHF; CDR3 DNA: TGTGCCAGCAGTTTTCGGGTTGGCTTTGCACCCCTCCACTTT
D gene: TRBD2; J gene: TRBJ2-3; clone size: NA; V gene: TRBV20-1; CDR3 protein: CSASPPSGSTDTQYF; CDR3 DNA: TGCAGTGCTAGTCCCCCTAGCGGTAGCACAGATACGCAGTATTTT
D gene: NA; J gene: TRBJ1-5; clone size: once; V gene: TRBV5-6; CDR3 protein: CASSGGRRNQPQHF; CDR3 DNA: TGTGCCAGCAGCGGAGGACGGCGCAATCAGCCCCAGCATTTT
D gene: NA; J gene: TRBJ2-1; clone size: NA; V gene: TRBV6-1; CDR3 protein: CASSEDLWQVNNEQFF; CDR3 DNA: TGTGCCAGCAGTGAAGATCTGTGGCAGGTCAACAATGAGCAGTTCTTC
D gene: NA; J gene: TRBJ1-2; clone size: NA; V gene: TRBV19; CDR3 protein: CASTREGPGGYTF; CDR3 DNA: TGTGCCAGTACTCGGGAGGGGCCTGGTGGCTACACCTTC
D gene: TRBD2; J gene: TRBJ2-7; clone size: NA; V gene: TRBV9; CDR3 protein: CASSVGPSGGTYEQYF; CDR3 DNA: TGTGCCAGCAGCGTAGGACCCAGCGGGGGGACCTACGAGCAGTACTTC
D gene: TRBD1; J gene: TRBJ1-2; clone size: once; V gene: TRBV9; CDR3 protein: CASSTGTGGYGYTF; CDR3 DNA: TGTGCCAGCAGCACGGGGACAGGGGGCTATGGCTACACCTTC
D gene: NA; J gene: TRBJ1-3; clone size: NA; V gene: TRBV25-1; CDR3 protein: CASSEYFSDSSGNTIYF; CDR3 DNA: TGTGCCAGCAGTGAATATTTTTCGGACAGTTCTGGAAACACCATATATTTT
D gene: TRBD1; J gene: TRBJ1-1; clone size: once; V gene: TRBV24-1; CDR3 protein: CATSERQGTEAFF; CDR3 DNA: TGTGCCACCAGTGAGCGACAGGGGACTGAAGCTTTCTTT
D gene: TRBD1; J gene: TRBJ1-5; clone size: NA; V gene: TRBV5-1; CDR3 protein: CASSPGGQGWQPQHF; CDR3 DNA: TGCGCCAGCAGCCCCGGTGGACAGGGCTGGCAGCCCCAGCATTTT
D gene: NA; J gene: TRBJ2-2; clone size: NA; V gene: TRBV7-3; CDR3 protein: CASSTPGGQNTGELFF; CDR3 DNA: TGTGCCAGCAGCACCCCGGGGGGCCAGAACACCGGGGAGCTGTTTTTT
D gene: TRBD1; J gene: TRBJ2-5; clone size: NA; V gene: TRBV7-3; CDR3 protein: CASSLTADRGETQYF; CDR3 DNA: TGTGCCAGCAGCTTAACTGCGGACAGGGGAGAGACCCAGTACTTC
D gene: NA; J gene: TRBJ1-5; clone size: NA; V gene: TRBV9; CDR3 protein: CASSPPGSLQPQHF; CDR3 DNA: TGTGCCAGCAGCCCCCCGGGGTCACTTCAGCCCCAGCATTTT
D gene: TRBD2; J gene: TRBJ2-1; clone size: few; V gene: TRBV7-3; CDR3 protein: CASSFRVAGPLGGEQFF; CDR3 DNA: TGTGCCAGCAGTTTCCGGGTAGCGGGACCCCTAGGGGGTGAGCAGTTCTTC
D gene: NA; J gene: TRBJ1-6; clone size: NA; V gene: TRBV30; CDR3 protein: CAWSLSGHNSPLHF; CDR3 DNA: TGTGCCTGGAGTTTGTCAGGGCATAATTCACCCCTCCACTTT
D gene: NA; J gene: TRBJ1-2; clone size: once; V gene: TRBV28; CDR3 protein: CASSTQGLGYGYTF; CDR3 DNA: TGTGCCAGCAGTACCCAGGGGTTGGGCTATGGCTACACCTTC
D gene: NA; J gene: TRBJ1-2; clone size: NA; V gene: TRBV25-1; CDR3 protein: CASEPANYGYTF; CDR3 DNA: TGTGCCAGCGAGCCGGCTAACTATGGCTACACCTTC
D gene: TRBD1; J gene: TRBJ2-7; clone size: NA; V gene: TRBV5-4; CDR3 protein: CASSADRAPLSYEQYF; CDR3 DNA: TGTGCCAGCAGCGCGGACAGGGCCCCTCTCTCCTACGAGCAGTACTTC
D gene: NA; J gene: TRBJ1-2; clone size: NA; V gene: TRBV7-2; CDR3 protein: CASSLASEGGYGYTF; CDR3 DNA: TGTGCCAGCAGCTTAGCGTCAGAAGGGGGATATGGCTACACCTTC
D gene: TRBD1; J gene: TRBJ1-5; clone size: NA; V gene: TRBV18; CDR3 protein: CASSPTGGTSNQPQHF; CDR3 DNA: TGTGCCAGCTCACCGACAGGGGGAACTAGCAATCAGCCCCAGCATTTT
D gene: NA; J gene: TRBJ2-4; clone size: once; V gene: TRBV6-5; CDR3 protein: CASSPSLAKNIQYF; CDR3 DNA: TGTGCCAGCAGTCCCTCCCTAGCCAAAAACATTCAGTACTTC
D gene: TRBD2; J gene: TRBJ2-3; clone size: NA; V gene: TRBV15; CDR3 protein: CATSNPTSGRSTDTQYF; CDR3 DNA: TGTGCCACCAGCAACCCCACTAGCGGGAGGAGCACAGATACGCAGTATTTT